A single sample is the source of the 30 T cell receptor beta chains below, sequenced in a study of T cells in Graves' hyperthyroidism and ophthalmopathy. The TCR beta CDR3 regions underwent amplification using RNA transcripts as the source. Using the HTBI primer set, a first-round RT-PCR was run on the TCR CDR3. TCRdb reprocessed the multiplex PCR reads with MiXCR, giving one entry per CDR3 protein. The sample holds around 600,000 distinct CDR3 sequences, about 45% seen once. Sequenced material: peripheral blood or thyroid tissue (not recorded which). These receptors originate from an adult man with Graves' disease, either hyperthyroidism or ophthalmopathy (not recorded which).

Concerning this clonotype itself: Given a much more abundant clone one base away, this may be a read error. The chain links TRBV7-9 to TRBJ1-2; D not resolved. Trimming took 1 base from V and 5 from J, leaving 14 bases between them. Germline V gene lookup returns CDR1 SEHNR and CDR2 FQNEAQ (reference sequence). This CDR3 has 15 amino acids. The CDR3 nucleotides read TGTGCCAGCAGCTTAGGCCTAGGACGGATATATGGCTACACCTTC. Translating gives CASSLGLGRIYGYTF.

This clonotype was detected many times. The V call is TRBV7-8, the J call TRBJ2-5; 7 bases line up with TRBD1. This CDR3 has 14 amino acids. V lost 3 bases to trimming and J lost 4 bases; unmatched junction nucleotides: 5. Germline CDR1 is SGHVS and CDR2 is FQNEAQ. CDR3 protein: CASSLPSGGETQYF. DNA of the CDR3: TGTGCCAGCAGCTTGCCCTCAGGGGGAGAGACCCAGTACTTC.

This chain connects TRBV12-3 or TRBV12-4 to TRBJ2-5; D is undetermined. The CDR3 has 14 amino acids. Trimming left V 1 base short and J 5 bases short, with 11 bases between. The CDR3 coding sequence is TGTGCCAGCAGTTTAGGACGCTTGTTTGAGACCCAGTACTTC. It encodes CASSLGRLFETQYF.

The chain joins TRBV20-1 to TRBJ1-2; D gene unclear. Germline loops: CDR1 DFQATT, CDR2 SNEGSKA (reference sequence). Between the trimmed V and J ends, which lost 0 bases and 10 bases, there was a span of 15 bases. This CDR3 contains 13 residues. The CDR3 DNA reads as TGCAGTGCTAGAGATACTTATCGGGTCGCCTACACCTTC. Protein product: CSARDTYRVAYTF.

With regard to this clonotype: It may be a read error: a sequence one base away is much more abundant. The chain recombines TRBV9 with TRBJ1-6; D is unclear. CDR1 and CDR2 from the germline V gene are SGDLS and YYNGEE. This CDR3 comprises 14 residues. The CDR3 coding sequence is TGTGCCAGCAACGTACAACGGACTAATTCACCCCTCCACTTT. This sequence encodes CASNVQRTNSPLHF.

This rearrangement joins TRBV29-1 to TRBJ2-3, with 15 positions matching TRBD2. The CDR3 has 15 amino acids. From germline, CDR1 is SQVTM and CDR2 ANQGSEA. V lost 4 bases, J lost 6 bases, and 5 bases stayed unmatched. The DNA for the CDR3 is TGCAGCGTTGGGACTAGCGGGAGGGCCTCGGATACGCAGTATTTT. Protein product: CSVGTSGRASDTQYF.

There are a few counts of this clonotype. The V and J genes are TRBV11-3 and TRBJ1-6; D might be TRBD1 (5 bases). The length of the CDR3 is 15 residues. Germline values: CDR1 SGHNT, CDR2 YENEEA. Trimming cost V 2 bases and J 10 bases, with 15 bases left between them. The CDR3 sequence is CASSLFRGSDSPLHF. CDR3 in DNA: TGTGCCAGCAGCTTATTTAGGGGCTCAGACTCACCCCTCCACTTT.

To note about this clonotype: At one end the junction does not follow the germline gene, possibly because of a read error. CDR3 sequence: CATSRDPGSYTGVLFF. The DNA of the CDR3 is TGTGCCACCAGCAGAGATCCTGGGTCATACACCGGGGTGCTGTTTTTT. This chain joins TRBV15 and TRBJ2-2; weak D call: TRBD2 (5 bases). CDR1 LNHNV and CDR2 YYDKDF come from the germline V gene (reference sequence). This CDR3 region has 16 residues.

This clonotype was observed a handful of times. Its ends do not fully match the called genes, so a read error is possible. The chain links TRBV5-1 to TRBJ2-5; 13 bases match TRBD2. The CDR3 is made up of 17 amino acids. The germline CDR1 and CDR2 sequences are SGHRS and YFSETQ. CDR3 bases: TGTGCCAGCAGTTACAGTAGTTCGGGACTAGCGGGGCAGACCCAGTACTTC. It translates to CASSYSSSGLAGQTQYF.

The chain joins TRBV20-1 to TRBJ2-7, with D possibly TRBD1 on 6 matching bases. This CDR3 is 15 amino acids long. Trimming took off 2 bases at V and 1 base at J, with 15 bases between the two ends. Germline loops: CDR1 DFQATT, CDR2 SNEGSKA (reference sequence). CDR3 DNA sequence: TGCAGTGCTAGACCTGGGGGCAGGAGGTCCTACGAGCAGTACTTC. Protein product: CSARPGGRRSYEQYF.

The V and J genes are TRBV11-2 and TRBJ1-1; no clear D. The CDR3 sequence is 14 residues long. Trimming removed 5 bases at V and 6 bases at J, with 16 bases between. CDR1 and CDR2 from the germline V gene are SGHAT and FQNNGV. The CDR3, as DNA: TGTGCCAGCAGCCCTCTGAGGGATCTGGCTGAAGCTTTCTTT. Amino acids: CASSPLRDLAEAFF.

With regard to this clonotype: A much larger clone differs from this one at a single base, so this may be a read error. The chain is built from TRBV29-1 and TRBJ2-5, with D hard to call. This CDR3 is 11 amino acids long. Germline V lookup: CDR1 SQVTM, CDR2 ANQGSEA. The CDR3 is CSVAGGVLGIF. The CDR3 nucleotides are TGCAGCGTTGCAGGTGGGGTTCTGGGAATCTTC.

This clonotype was detected ten times or more. The rearrangement uses TRBV5-1 and TRBJ1-6; D gene ambiguous. CDR1 is SGHRS and CDR2 is YFSETQ in the germline V gene. Between the trimmed V and J ends, which lost 0 bases and 11 bases, there was a span of 9 bases. The CDR3 sequence is 13 residues long. The CDR3 bases are TGCGCCAGCAGCTTGGAGGGTCGGGCACCCCTCCACTTT. Translation: CASSLEGRAPLHF.

In this sample, this clonotype turned up a few times. A much larger clone is a single base away; this may be a read error. The V and J genes are TRBV10-3 and TRBJ2-5, with D unresolved. Between the trimmed V and J ends, which lost 4 bases and 5 bases, there was a span of 11 bases. Germline loops: CDR1 ENHRY, CDR2 SYGVKD. CDR3 length equals 13 residues. CDR3 sequence reads: CAISGDSRETQYF. DNA of the CDR3: TGTGCCATCAGTGGTGATAGTCGGGAGACCCAGTACTTC.

The CDR3 loop reads CASFTLTGSPSYGYTF. The CDR3 DNA is TGTGCCAGCTTTACTCTGACAGGGAGCCCGTCCTATGGCTACACCTTC. The chain links TRBV11-1 to TRBJ1-2, with TRBD1 matching over 7 bases. The CDR3 loop spans 16 amino acids. V trimming: 8 bases; J trimming: 4 bases; junction bases outside the gene matches: 16. The germline V gene encodes CDR1 SGHAT and CDR2 FQDESV (reference sequence). Complete variable domain (other parts from reference TRBV11-1 and TRBJ1-2): EAEVAQSPRYKITEKSQAVAFWCDPISGHATLYWYRQILGQGPELLVQFQDESVVDDSQLPKDRFSAERLKGVDSTLKIQPAELGDSAMYLCASFTLTGSPSYGYTFGSGTRLTVV.

V and J are TRBV20-1 and TRBJ1-1, with D possibly TRBD1 on 5 matching bases. Looked up from germline, CDR1 is DFQATT and CDR2 is SNEGSKA (reference sequence). This CDR3 region has 17 residues. The V gene lost 0 bases and the J gene lost 1 base, with 18 bases spanning the gap. The CDR3 reads CSARDFRRTLSNTEAFF. The CDR3 nucleotides are TGCAGTGCTAGAGATTTTCGGCGGACACTTTCGAACACTGAAGCTTTCTTT.

The genes are TRBV5-8 and TRBJ2-5; no reliable D call. Trimming pared 3 bases from V and 1 base from J, leaving 13 bases between. Germline CDR1 and CDR2: SGHTS and YDEGEE. This CDR3 spans 15 amino acids. CDR3 coding DNA: TGTGCCAGCAGCTCGGCCCTGTTTGGCCAAGAGACCCAGTACTTC. This translates into CASSSALFGQETQYF. Combining the CDR3 with reference TRBV5-8 and TRBJ2-5 gives the whole variable domain EAGVTQSPTHLIKTRGQQATLRCSPISGHTSVYWYQQALGLGLQFLLWYDEGEERNRGNFPPRFSGRQFPNYSSELNVNALELEDSALYLCASSSALFGQETQYFGPGTRLLVL.

This clonotype was seen more than once but under ten times. A junction boundary mismatches the germline segment, possibly from a read error. The chain links TRBV7-9 to TRBJ1-1; 7 nucleotides align to TRBD1. The CDR3 is made up of 15 amino acids. Germline assignment: CDR1 SEHNR and CDR2 FQNEAQ (reference sequence). Here the CDR3 DNA reads TGCGCCAGCAGCCCCTTACAGGGGACGTACACTGAAGCTTTCTTT. It translates to CASSPLQGTYTEAFF. Based on the CDR3 plus reference TRBV7-9 and TRBJ1-1, the full variable domain is DTGVSQNPRHKITKRGQNVTFRCDPISEHNRLYWYRQTLGQGPEFLTYFQNEAQLEKSRLLSDRFSAERPKGSFSTLEIQRTEQGDSAMYLCASSPLQGTYTEAFFGQGTRLTVV.

This chain joins TRBV24-1 and TRBJ1-3; 8 bases are shared with TRBD1. The CDR3 is 15 residues long. The ends lost 4 bases at V and 4 bases at J; junction bases unmatched: 5. CDR1 is KGHDR, CDR2 SFDVKD, per germline. The CDR3 DNA is TGTGCCACCAGTGACCTGACAGGGGCAGGAAACACCATATATTTT. It encodes CATSDLTGAGNTIYF.

Remarks on this clonotype: This CDR3 is missing its conserved last phenylalanine or tryptophan, likely due to a read error. The DNA is omitted, as the CDR3 cannot be located on it reliably, and the CDR3 follows TCRdb's listing. The chain combines TRBV15 with TRBJ2-5. Both ends counted, the CDR3 spans 8 residues. Germline values: CDR1 LNHNV, CDR2 YYDKDF (reference sequence). CDR3 loop: CATSREIA.

The genes are TRBV6-6 and TRBJ1-1; a possible D gene is TRBD1 (5 bases). Germline assignment: CDR1 MNHNY and CDR2 SVGAGI (reference sequence). The CDR3 totals 14 residues. The V and J ends lost 6 bases and 1 base respectively, with 12 bases between them. The DNA for the CDR3 is TGTGCCAGCAGAGCCCCCGGGGCGAACACTGAAGCTTTCTTT. Its translation: CASRAPGANTEAFF.

This clonotype was seen at least ten times. This chain connects TRBV7-8 to TRBJ1-5; 9 bases align to TRBD1. CDR1 is SGHVS and CDR2 is FQNEAQ in the germline V gene. The CDR3 is made up of 15 amino acids. V gave up 1 base and J gave up 7 bases; unmatched junction bases: 5. The CDR3 region has the DNA TGTGCCAGCAGCTTAGACGGGACAGGGTTGCAGCCCCAGCATTTT. It specifies CASSLDGTGLQPQHF.

This chain uses TRBV20-1 with TRBJ1-2, with D tentatively TRBD1 (5 bases). Trimming pared 4 bases from V and 6 bases from J, leaving 15 bases between. From germline, CDR1 is DFQATT and CDR2 SNEGSKA (reference sequence). The CDR3 extends over 13 amino acids. The CDR3: CSAKDQGGNGYTF. Here the CDR3 DNA reads TGCAGTGCTAAAGACCAGGGAGGGAATGGCTACACCTTC.

A word on this clonotype: In this CDR3 the conserved last residue, phenylalanine or tryptophan, is missing, so a read error is likely. It is unclear where the CDR3 begins or ends on the DNA, so no DNA is shown, and the CDR3 is as TCRdb lists it. This chain joins TRBV7-6 and TRBJ2-7; the listed D gene, TRBD1, was not tested against the DNA. CDR1 is SGHVS and CDR2 is FNYEAQ in the germline V gene. A total of 9 residues make up the CDR3, ends included. CDR3 residues: CASSLKSGT.

The table lists this clonotype with a few counts. The chain uses TRBV13 and TRBJ1-4, with TRBD1 as a possible D gene (5 bases). The CDR3 totals 15 residues. The germline V gene encodes CDR1 PRHDT and CDR2 FYEKMQ (reference sequence). V gave up 4 bases and J gave up 7 bases, with 16 bases separating them. The CDR3, as DNA: TGTGCCAGCAGCTCTGCAGGGTCCCTCCCTGAAAAACTGTTTTTT. Its protein is CASSSAGSLPEKLFF.

This clonotype has at least ten counts. Relative to the germline gene, one junction end is altered; a read error may explain this. The rearrangement links TRBV12-3 or TRBV12-4 to TRBJ2-7; D may correspond to TRBD1 or TRBD2 (5 bases each). The CDR3 sequence is 11 residues long. DNA of the CDR3: TGTGCCAGCAGTTCTGGGACCGAGCTGTACTTC. As protein: CASSSGTELYF.

In this sample, this clonotype turned up once. CDR3 in amino acids: CASSQVVGDDQPQHF. Here the CDR3 DNA reads TGTGCCAGCAGCCAAGTGGTGGGCGACGATCAGCCCCAGCATTTT. The V and J genes are TRBV9 and TRBJ1-5; D uncertain. In germline, CDR1 is SGDLS, CDR2 YYNGEE. V shed 4 bases and J shed 5 bases, with 16 bases lying between them. The CDR3 has 15 amino acids. The full variable domain, with the rest looked up from reference TRBV9 and TRBJ1-5, is DSGVTQTPKHLITATGQRVTLRCSPRSGDLSVYWYQQSLDQGLQFLIQYYNGEERAKGNILERFSAQQFPDLHSELNLSSLELGDSALYFCASSQVVGDDQPQHFGDGTRLSIL.

This clonotype was seen a handful of times. The chain combines TRBV29-1 with TRBJ2-5, with TRBD2 identical over 7 bases. CDR1 is SQVTM, CDR2 ANQGSEA, per germline. V lost 6 bases to trimming and J lost 3 bases; unmatched junction nucleotides: 13. The CDR3 is 15 amino acids. CDR3 sequence (DNA): TGCAGCGTGTTAATAGCGGGCCCTGCAAAAGAGACCCAGTACTTC. Protein product: CSVLIAGPAKETQYF.

As concerns this clonotype: A read error may explain this, as a much larger clone is one base away. This chain connects TRBV25-1 to TRBJ1-2; D uncertain. The V end was cut by 6 bases, the J end by 4 bases, with 9 bases between. The CDR3 runs 12 residues. CDR1 is MGHDK and CDR2 is SYGVNS in the germline V gene. This chain's CDR3 is CASRLDGYGYTF. Written as DNA, the CDR3 is TGTGCCAGCAGATTGGACGGCTATGGCTACACCTTC.

This chain joins TRBV15 and TRBJ1-3; D gene ambiguous. V was cut by 1 base and J by 1 base, with 11 bases left in between. The CDR3 runs 16 residues. CDR1 LNHNV and CDR2 YYDKDF come from the germline V gene (reference sequence). The CDR3 sequence is CATSRVAGGSGNTIYF. The CDR3 DNA sequence: TGTGCCACCAGCAGAGTGGCGGGAGGATCTGGAAACACCATATATTTT.